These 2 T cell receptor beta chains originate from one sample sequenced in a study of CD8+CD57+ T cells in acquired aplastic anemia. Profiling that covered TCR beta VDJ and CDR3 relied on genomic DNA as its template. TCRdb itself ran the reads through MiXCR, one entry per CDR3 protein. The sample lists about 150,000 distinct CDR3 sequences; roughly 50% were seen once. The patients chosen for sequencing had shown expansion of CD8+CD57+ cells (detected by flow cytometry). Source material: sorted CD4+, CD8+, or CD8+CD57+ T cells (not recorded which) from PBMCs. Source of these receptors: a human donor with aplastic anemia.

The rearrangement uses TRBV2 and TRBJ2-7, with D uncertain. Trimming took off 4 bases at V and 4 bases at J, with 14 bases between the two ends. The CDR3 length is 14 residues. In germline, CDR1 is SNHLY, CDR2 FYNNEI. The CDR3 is CASSGLYQEYEQYF. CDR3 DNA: TGTGCCAGCAGTGGATTATATCAGGAATACGAGCAGTACTTC.

The CDR3 sequence is CASSPVHDQYF. The CDR3 DNA is TGTGCCAGCAGTCCTGTTCACGACCAGTACTTC. This chain uses TRBV2 with TRBJ2-5; no reliable D call. This CDR3 is 11 amino acids long. The germline CDR1 and CDR2 sequences are SNHLY and FYNNEI. With 5 bases removed from V and 10 bases from J, the gap between germline ends came to 11 bases.